This paragraph reports one T cell receptor (beta chain). Antigen unknown. This record belongs to a study of T cell responses to AZD1222 COVID-19 vaccine. Study-wide results and caveats: Scientists sampled the repertoires only once the peak T cell response had passed. The CD4 TCRs associated with vaccination extended across spike and predominated at 160-218 and 743-854.

Looked up from germline, CDR1 is LNHDA and CDR2 is SQIVND (reference sequence). The CDR3 contains 12 residues. V was clipped by 5 bases and J by 2 bases, with 6 bases between them. Timing groups of about 4 and about 12 weeks for second doses were pooled. This table comes from immunoSEQ multiplex PCR, and its TCRdb copy is limited to in-frame clones, with some not included. The table includes tens of thousands of clones, over 80% detected once. The rearrangement links TRBV19 to TRBJ2-5; D call uncertain. This sequence was found in an adult who received the AZD1222 COVID-19 vaccine. The sequencing here drew on peripheral blood, taken 28 days after the second AZD1222 dose. CDR3 bases: TGTGCCAGTAGTTTGGATCAAGAGACCCAGTACTTC. This encodes CASSLDQETQYF.